One sample yielded the 3 T cell receptor beta chains listed below, sequenced in a study of graft-versus-host responses after intestinal transplantation (dated by TCRdb to about 2021). What this sample's time point label stands for: cells obtained before transplantation from donor or recipient. The antigens for these receptors are not known. The library was prepared using the immunoSEQ multiplex PCR assay. Sourced from immuneACCESS, this table was stored by TCRdb with only in-frame sequences that have V and J called. A share of the clones is absent; for the studies checked, an unresolved V gene accounts for under half, and the remainder has no known explanation. The sample profile shows around 110,000 clones; 90% of them were found once. About 0.18% of the sample comes from the top ten. The material sequenced was unstimulated CD4+ T cells sorted from spleen or lymph node cells, taken before intestinal transplant. The receptors derive from a human donor who received an intestinal transplant.

This clone occurred once. The chain is built from TRBV5-1 and TRBJ2-2; D might be TRBD1 (6 bases). Germline CDR1 reads SGHRS; CDR2 reads YFSETQ. V dropped 7 bases and J dropped 0 bases, with 10 bases sitting between them. The CDR3 spans 14 residues. The CDR3 DNA sequence: TGCGCCAGCGGCCCAGGGGCGAACACCGGGGAGCTGTTTTTT. The encoded protein is CASGPGANTGELFF.

The chain joins TRBV18 to TRBJ2-7; 9 bases fit TRBD1. Germline V lookup: CDR1 KGHSH, CDR2 LQKENI. The ends lost 1 base at V and 10 bases at J; junction bases unmatched: 11. The CDR3 length is 15 residues. CDR3 bases: TGTGCCAGCTCACCACTACAGGGGGCGAGTTTGGAACAGTACTTC. Its translation is CASSPLQGASLEQYF.

This rearrangement joins TRBV27 to TRBJ2-3, with 8 nucleotides matching TRBD1. There are 15 residues in the CDR3. Looked up from germline, CDR1 is MNHEY and CDR2 is SMNVEV (reference sequence). Germline trimming cut 4 bases from V and 2 bases from J; bases unmatched to any gene: 5. CDR3 coding DNA: TGTGCCAGCAGTTACCGACAGGGGTACACAGATACGCAGTATTTT. Translated, it gives CASSYRQGYTDTQYF.